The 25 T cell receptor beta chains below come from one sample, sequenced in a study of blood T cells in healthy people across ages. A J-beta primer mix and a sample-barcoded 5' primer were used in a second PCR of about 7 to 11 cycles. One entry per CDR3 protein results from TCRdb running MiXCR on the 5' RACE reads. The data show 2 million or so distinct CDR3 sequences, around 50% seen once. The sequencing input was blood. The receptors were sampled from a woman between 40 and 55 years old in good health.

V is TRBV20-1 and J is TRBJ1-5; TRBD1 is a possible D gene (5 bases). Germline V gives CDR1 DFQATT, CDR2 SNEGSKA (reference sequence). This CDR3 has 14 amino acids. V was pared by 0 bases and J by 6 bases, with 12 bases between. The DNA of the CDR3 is TGCAGTGCTAGAGACCCAGGGACGGGTCAGCCCCAGCATTTT. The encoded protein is CSARDPGTGQPQHF.

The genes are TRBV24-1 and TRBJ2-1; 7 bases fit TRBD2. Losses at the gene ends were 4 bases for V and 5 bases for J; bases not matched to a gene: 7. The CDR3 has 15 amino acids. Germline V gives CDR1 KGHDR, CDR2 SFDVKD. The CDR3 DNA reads TGTGCCACCAGTGACTTGGTGGGGAGGGACAATGAGCAGTTCTTC. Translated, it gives CATSDLVGRDNEQFF.

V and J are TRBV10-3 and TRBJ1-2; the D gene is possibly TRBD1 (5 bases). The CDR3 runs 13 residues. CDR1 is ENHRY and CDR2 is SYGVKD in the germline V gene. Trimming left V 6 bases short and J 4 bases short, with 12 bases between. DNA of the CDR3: TGTGCCATCAGCGAACAGGAGTTCTATGGCTACACCTTC. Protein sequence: CAISEQEFYGYTF.

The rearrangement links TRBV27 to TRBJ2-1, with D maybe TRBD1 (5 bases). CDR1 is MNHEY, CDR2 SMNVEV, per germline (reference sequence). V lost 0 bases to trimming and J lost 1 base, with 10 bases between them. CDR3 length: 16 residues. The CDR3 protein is CASSLSQGESYNEQFF. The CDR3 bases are TGTGCCAGCAGTTTATCTCAGGGTGAGTCCTACAATGAGCAGTTCTTC.

The CDR3 DNA is TGTGCCAGCAATGGAGGGGAAGCAGCCAATGAGCAGTTCTTC. Protein sequence: CASNGGEAANEQFF. The chain employs TRBV7-9 and TRBJ2-1; possibly TRBD2 for D (6 bases). This CDR3 contains 14 residues. The ends were cut back, 7 bases at V and 6 bases at J, with 16 bases in the middle. In germline, CDR1 is SEHNR, CDR2 FQNEAQ (reference sequence).

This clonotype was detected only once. The CDR3 loop reads CSASSPSGGALLYNEQYF. The CDR3, as DNA: TGCAGTGCTAGTAGCCCTAGCGGGGGGGCCCTTCTCTACAATGAGCAGTACTTC. The chain is built from TRBV20-1 and TRBJ2-1, with 12 nucleotides matching TRBD2. Judging by the DNA end, TRBJ2-7 fits better; the J call may be wrong. The CDR3 totals 18 residues. The germline V gene encodes CDR1 DFQATT and CDR2 SNEGSKA (reference sequence).

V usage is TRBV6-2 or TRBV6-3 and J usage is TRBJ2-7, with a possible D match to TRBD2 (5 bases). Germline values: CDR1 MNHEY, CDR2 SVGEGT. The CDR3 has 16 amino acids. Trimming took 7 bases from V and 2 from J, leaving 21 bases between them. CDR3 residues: CASTQNPDFEAYEQYF. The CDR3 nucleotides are TGTGCCAGCACCCAGAACCCGGACTTTGAGGCCTACGAGCAGTACTTC.

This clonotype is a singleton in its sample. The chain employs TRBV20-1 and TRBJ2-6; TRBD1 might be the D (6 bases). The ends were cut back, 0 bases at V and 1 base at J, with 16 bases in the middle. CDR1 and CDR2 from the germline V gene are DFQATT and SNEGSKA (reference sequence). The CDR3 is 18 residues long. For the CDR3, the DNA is TGCAGTGCTAGAGATCACGGCAGGGGTTCTTCTGGGGCCAACGTCCTGACTTTC. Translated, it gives CSARDHGRGSSGANVLTF.

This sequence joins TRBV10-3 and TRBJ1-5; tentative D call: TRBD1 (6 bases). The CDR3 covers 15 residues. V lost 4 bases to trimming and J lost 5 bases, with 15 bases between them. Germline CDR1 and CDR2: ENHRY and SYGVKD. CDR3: CAISGTAQPDQPQHF. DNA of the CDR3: TGTGCCATCAGTGGGACAGCCCAGCCCGATCAGCCCCAGCATTTT.

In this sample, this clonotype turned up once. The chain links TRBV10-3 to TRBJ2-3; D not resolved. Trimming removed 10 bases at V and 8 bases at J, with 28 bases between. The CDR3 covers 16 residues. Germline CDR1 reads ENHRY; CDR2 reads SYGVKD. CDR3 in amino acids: CASGPTRSFILGTQYF. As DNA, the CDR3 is TGTGCCAGCGGACCCACCAGGAGTTTCATTTTAGGTACGCAGTATTTT.

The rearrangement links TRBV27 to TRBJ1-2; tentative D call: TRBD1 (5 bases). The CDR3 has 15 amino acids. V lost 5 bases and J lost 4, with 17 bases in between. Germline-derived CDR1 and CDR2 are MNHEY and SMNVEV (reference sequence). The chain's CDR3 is CASSLSTDLTYGYTF. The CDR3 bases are TGTGCCAGCAGTCTTTCGACAGATTTGACCTATGGCTACACCTTC.

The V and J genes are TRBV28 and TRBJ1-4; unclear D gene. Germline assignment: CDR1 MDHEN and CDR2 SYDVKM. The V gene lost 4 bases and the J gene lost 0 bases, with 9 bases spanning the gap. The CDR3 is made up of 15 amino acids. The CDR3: CASSSPAATNEKLFF. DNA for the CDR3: TGTGCCAGCAGTTCGCCAGCTGCAACTAATGAAAAACTGTTTTTT.

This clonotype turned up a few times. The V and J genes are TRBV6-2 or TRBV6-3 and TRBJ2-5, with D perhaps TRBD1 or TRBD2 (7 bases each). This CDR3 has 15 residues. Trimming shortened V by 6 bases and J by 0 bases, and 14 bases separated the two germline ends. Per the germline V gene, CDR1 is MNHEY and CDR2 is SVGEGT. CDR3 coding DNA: TGTGCCAGCAGACCAGGGGGGGCGAACCAAGAGACCCAGTACTTC. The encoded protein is CASRPGGANQETQYF.

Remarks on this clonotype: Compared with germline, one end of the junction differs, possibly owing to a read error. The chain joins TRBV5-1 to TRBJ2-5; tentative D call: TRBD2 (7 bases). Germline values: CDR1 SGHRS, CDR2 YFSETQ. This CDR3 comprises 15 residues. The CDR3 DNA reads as TGCACCAGCAGCTCCGCATCGGGGGGCATGGAGACCCAGTACTTC. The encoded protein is CTSSSASGGMETQYF.

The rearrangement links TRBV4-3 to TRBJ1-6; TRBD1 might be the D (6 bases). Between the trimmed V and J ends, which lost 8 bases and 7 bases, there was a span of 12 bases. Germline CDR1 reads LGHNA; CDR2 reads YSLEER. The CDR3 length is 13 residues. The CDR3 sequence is CASSDSQNSPLHF. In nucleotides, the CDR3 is TGCGCCAGCTCGGACAGCCAAAATTCACCCCTCCACTTT.

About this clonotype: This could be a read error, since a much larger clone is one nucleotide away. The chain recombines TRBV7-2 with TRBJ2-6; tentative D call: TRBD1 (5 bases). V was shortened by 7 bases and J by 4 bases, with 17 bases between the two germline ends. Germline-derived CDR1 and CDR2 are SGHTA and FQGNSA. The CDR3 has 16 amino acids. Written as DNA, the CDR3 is TGTGCCAGCAACAAAGGAGCAGGGCCCGGGGCCAACGTCCTGACTTTC. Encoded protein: CASNKGAGPGANVLTF.

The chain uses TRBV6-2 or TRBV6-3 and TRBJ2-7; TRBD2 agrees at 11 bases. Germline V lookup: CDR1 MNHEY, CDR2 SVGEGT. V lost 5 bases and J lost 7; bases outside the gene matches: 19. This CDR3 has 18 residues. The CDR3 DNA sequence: TGTGCCAGCAGTCTTACCACCCAGACTAGCGGGGCCCAGGGGGAGCAGTACTTC. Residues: CASSLTTQTSGAQGEQYF.

CDR3 loop: CSVERVRGYEQYF. The DNA for the CDR3 is TGCAGCGTTGAAAGGGTCAGGGGCTACGAGCAGTACTTC. The chain joins TRBV29-1 to TRBJ2-5; a weak D match, TRBD1 (6 bases). TRBJ2-7 matches the DNA end more closely, so the J call is doubtful. This CDR3 is 13 amino acids long. The germline V gene has CDR1 SQVTM and CDR2 ANQGSEA.

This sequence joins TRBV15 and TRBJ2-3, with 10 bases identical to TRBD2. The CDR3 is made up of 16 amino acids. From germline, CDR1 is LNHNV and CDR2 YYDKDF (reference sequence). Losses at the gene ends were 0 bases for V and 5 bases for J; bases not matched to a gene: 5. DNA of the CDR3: TGTGCCACCAGCAGAGATGGAGCGGGGGGGATAGATACGCAGTATTTT. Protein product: CATSRDGAGGIDTQYF. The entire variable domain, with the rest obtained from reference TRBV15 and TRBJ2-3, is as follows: DAMVIQNPRYQVTQFGKPVTLSCSQTLNHNVMYWYQQKSSQAPKLLFHYYDKDFNNEADTPDNFQSRRPNTSFCFLDIRSPGLGDTAMYLCATSRDGAGGIDTQYFGPGTRLTVL.

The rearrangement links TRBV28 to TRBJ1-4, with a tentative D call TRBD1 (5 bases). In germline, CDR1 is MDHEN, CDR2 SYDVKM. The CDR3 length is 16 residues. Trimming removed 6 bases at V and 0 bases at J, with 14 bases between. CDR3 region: CASSPGGIATNEKLFF. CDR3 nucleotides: TGTGCCAGCAGCCCTGGGGGGATCGCAACTAATGAAAAACTGTTTTTT.

DNA of the CDR3: TGTGCCAGCAGTGGGGGCGAGGCAGATAGCAATCAGCCCCAGCATTTT. Its translation: CASSGGEADSNQPQHF. The J gene is TRBJ1-5, the V gene TRBV9, with a tentative D call TRBD1 (6 bases). Trimming removed 5 bases at V and 0 bases at J, with 15 bases between. This CDR3 has 16 residues. Germline CDR1 SGDLS, CDR2 YYNGEE.

CDR3 in amino acids: CSVEERRPEAFF. CDR3 bases: TGCAGCGTTGAAGAAAGGAGGCCAGAAGCTTTCTTT. The J gene is TRBJ1-1, the V gene TRBV29-1, with D uncertain. V shed 0 bases and J shed 8 bases, with 10 bases lying between them. The CDR3 totals 12 residues. From germline, CDR1 is SQVTM and CDR2 ANQGSEA.

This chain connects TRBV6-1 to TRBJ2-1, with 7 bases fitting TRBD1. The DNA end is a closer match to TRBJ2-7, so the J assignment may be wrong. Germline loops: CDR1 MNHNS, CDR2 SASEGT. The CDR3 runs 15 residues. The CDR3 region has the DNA TGTGCCAGCATGATACAGGGGTGGTCCTACAATGAGCAGTACTTC. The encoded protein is CASMIQGWSYNEQYF.

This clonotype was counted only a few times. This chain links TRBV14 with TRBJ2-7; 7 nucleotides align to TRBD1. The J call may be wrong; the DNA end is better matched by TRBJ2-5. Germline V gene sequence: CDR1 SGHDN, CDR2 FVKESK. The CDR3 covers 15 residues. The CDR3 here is CASSQIRGIEETQYF. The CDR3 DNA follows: TGTGCCAGCAGCCAAATCAGGGGGATCGAGGAGACCCAGTACTTC.

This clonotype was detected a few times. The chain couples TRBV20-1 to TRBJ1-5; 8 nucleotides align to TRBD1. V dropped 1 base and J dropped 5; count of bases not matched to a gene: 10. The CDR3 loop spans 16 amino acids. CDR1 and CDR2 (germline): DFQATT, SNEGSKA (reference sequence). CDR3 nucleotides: TGCAGTGCTAGAGCAGATCGGGACAGGAGAGATCAGCCCCAGCATTTT. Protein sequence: CSARADRDRRDQPQHF.